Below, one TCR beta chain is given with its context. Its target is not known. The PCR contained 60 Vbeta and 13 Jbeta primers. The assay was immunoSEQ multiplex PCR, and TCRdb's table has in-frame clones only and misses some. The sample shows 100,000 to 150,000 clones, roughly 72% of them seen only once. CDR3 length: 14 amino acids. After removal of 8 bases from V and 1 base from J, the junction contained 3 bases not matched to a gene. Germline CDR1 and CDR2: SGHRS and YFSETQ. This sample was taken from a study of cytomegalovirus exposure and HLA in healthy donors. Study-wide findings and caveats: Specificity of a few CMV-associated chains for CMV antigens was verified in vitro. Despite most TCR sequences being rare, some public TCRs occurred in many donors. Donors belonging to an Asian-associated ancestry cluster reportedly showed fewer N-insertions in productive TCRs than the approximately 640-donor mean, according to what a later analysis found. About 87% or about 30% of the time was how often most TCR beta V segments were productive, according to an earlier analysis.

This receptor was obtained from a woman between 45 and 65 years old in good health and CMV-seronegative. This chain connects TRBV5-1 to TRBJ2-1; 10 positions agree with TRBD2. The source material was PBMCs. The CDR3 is CASGTSESYNEQFF. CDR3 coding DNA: TGCGCCAGTGGGACTAGCGAGTCCTACAATGAGCAGTTCTTC. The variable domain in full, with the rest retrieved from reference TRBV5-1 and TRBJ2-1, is KAGVTQTPRYLIKTRGQQVTLSCSPISGHRSVSWYQQTPGQGLQFLFEYFSETQRNKGNFPGRFSGRQFSNSRSEMNVSTLELGDSALYLCASGTSESYNEQFFGPGTRLTVL.